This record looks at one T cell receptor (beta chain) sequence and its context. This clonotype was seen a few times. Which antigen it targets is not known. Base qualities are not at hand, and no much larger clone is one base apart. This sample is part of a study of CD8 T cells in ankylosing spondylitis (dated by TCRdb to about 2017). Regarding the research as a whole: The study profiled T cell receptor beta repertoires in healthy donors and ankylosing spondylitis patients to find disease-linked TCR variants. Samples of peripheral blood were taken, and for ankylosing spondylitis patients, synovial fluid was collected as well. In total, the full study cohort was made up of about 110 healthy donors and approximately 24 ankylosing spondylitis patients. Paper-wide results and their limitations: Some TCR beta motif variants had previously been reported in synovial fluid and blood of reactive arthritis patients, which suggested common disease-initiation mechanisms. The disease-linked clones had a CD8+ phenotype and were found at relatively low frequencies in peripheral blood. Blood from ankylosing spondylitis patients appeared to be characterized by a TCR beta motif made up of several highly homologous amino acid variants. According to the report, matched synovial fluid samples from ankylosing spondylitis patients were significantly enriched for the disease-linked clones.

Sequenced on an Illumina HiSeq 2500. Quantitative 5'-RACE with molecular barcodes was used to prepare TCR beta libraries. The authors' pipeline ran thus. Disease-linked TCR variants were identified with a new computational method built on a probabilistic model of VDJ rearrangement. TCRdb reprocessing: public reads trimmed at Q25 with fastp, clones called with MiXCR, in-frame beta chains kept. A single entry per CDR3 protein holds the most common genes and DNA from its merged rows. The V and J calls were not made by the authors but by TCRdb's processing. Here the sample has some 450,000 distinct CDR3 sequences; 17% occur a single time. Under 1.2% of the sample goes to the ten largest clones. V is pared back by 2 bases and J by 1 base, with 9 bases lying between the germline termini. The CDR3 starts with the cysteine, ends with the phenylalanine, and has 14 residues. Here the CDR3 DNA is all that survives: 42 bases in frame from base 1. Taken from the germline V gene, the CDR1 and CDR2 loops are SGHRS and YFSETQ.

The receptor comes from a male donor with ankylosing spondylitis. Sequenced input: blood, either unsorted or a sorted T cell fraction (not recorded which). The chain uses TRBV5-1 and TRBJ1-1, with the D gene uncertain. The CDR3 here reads CASSFRGQNTEAFF. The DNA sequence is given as TGCGCCAGCAGCTTTCGCGGCCAGAACACTGAAGCTTTCTTT.